This TCR beta chain stems from a study of identical twins. General study points: The presence of invariant MAIT and iNKT cells could partly confound analyses of zero-insertion sequences.

TCRdb independently ran MiXCR on the 5' RACE reads; one entry per CDR3 protein. The sample shows 1,800,000 or so distinct CDR3 sequences, under 35% of them seen only once. Details on this clonotype: Its cognate antigen is unknown.

The V and J ends lost 2 bases and 0 bases respectively, with 6 bases between them. The CDR3 has 14 amino acids. Healthy Caucasian individuals made up all the donors. The chain links TRBV12-3 or TRBV12-4 to TRBJ2-3; D unclear. This clonotype was sampled from a newborn girl in good health. Sample: cord blood. CDR3 amino acids: CASSLPWSTDTQYF. The CDR3, as DNA: TGTGCCAGCAGTTTACCGTGGAGCACAGATACGCAGTATTTT.